This TCR beta chain comes out of a study of blood T cell repertoires in COVID-19. Clones were read by immunoSEQ multiplex PCR, and TCRdb kept only the in-frame ones, dropping some. This table holds about 140,000 clones, approximately 90% found once. Germline CDR1 and CDR2: SGHRS and YFSETQ. The length of the CDR3 is 17 residues. J gave up 3 bases and V 2 bases, and 10 bases lay outside the gene matches. The source material was peripheral blood. This clonotype was sampled from a woman of 80 years or more with acute or convalescent COVID-19. The chain couples TRBV5-1 to TRBJ2-3; TRBD2 matches 9 bases. The CDR3 protein is CASSLAGGRLGTDTQYF. CDR3 bases: TGCGCCAGCAGCTTAGCGGGGGGCCGTCTAGGAACAGATACGCAGTATTTT.